This T cell receptor beta chain was identified in a study of siplizumab effects on memory and regulatory T cells. General study findings and limits: Alloreactive sequences that could be traced to unstimulated CD4+ memory cells showed a significant reduction under siplizumab.

V was clipped by 1 base and J by 0 bases, with 5 bases between them. This CDR3 region has 14 residues. Germline V lookup: CDR1 SEHNR, CDR2 FQNEAQ (reference sequence). The data were produced by immunoSEQ multiplex PCR, yet TCRdb's version contains in-frame clones alone and is incomplete. Among more than 85,000 clones, roughly 89% were seen once, and the ten largest hold 1.3%. Points on this clone: Its antigen remains unknown.

Sequencing was performed on CD4+ T cells sorted from blood. The origin of this receptor is a human donor in good health. The chain is built from TRBV7-9 and TRBJ2-3; D gene unclear. CDR3 amino acids: CASSLGQSTDTQYF. The CDR3 nucleotides read TGTGCCAGCAGCTTAGGCCAGAGCACAGATACGCAGTATTTT.